The rows below give T cell receptor beta chains drawn from one sample of a study of T cells in Graves' hyperthyroidism and ophthalmopathy. TCRdb re-called the multiplex PCR reads with MiXCR, one entry per CDR3 protein. Among some 350,000 distinct CDR3 sequences listed, under 20% were seen once. The sequenced sample was blood. Receptors were obtained from a young woman with Graves' hyperthyroidism. CDR3s include the opening cysteine and the closing phenylalanine or tryptophan. A D gene is named only where the DNA matches it firmly. Clone size is shown for a subset of rows, as once, few, many or a class of expanded clone.

d_gene	j_gene	abundance	v_gene	CDR3nt	CDR3aa
NA	TRBJ1-2	NA	TRBV5-1	TGCGCCAGCAGCTTGCAGACTCCCAGCTATGGCTACACCTTC	CASSLQTPSYGYTF
NA	TRBJ1-2	many	TRBV19	TGTGCCAGTAGTTCCCGCAGAGTTTCTAACTATGGCTACACCTTC	CASSSRRVSNYGYTF
TRBD1	TRBJ1-5	many	TRBV2	TGTGCCAGCAGGGCCGGGACAGGGGTCCATCAGCCCCAGCATTTT	CASRAGTGVHQPQHF
NA	TRBJ2-7	few	TRBV7-9	TGTGCCAGCAGCTTAGTGTCAGCAAACCTCTACGAGCAGTACTTC	CASSLVSANLYEQYF
NA	TRBJ2-5	many	TRBV29-1	TGCAGCGTTGATCCAGGGAAAGAGACCCAGTACTTC	CSVDPGKETQYF
NA	TRBJ2-7	few	TRBV4-1	TGCGCCAGCAGCCAAGATCCTACAGGAGACTACGAGCAGTACTTC	CASSQDPTGDYEQYF
TRBD2	TRBJ2-5	many	TRBV11-2	TGTGCCAGCAGCTTGGGTAGCGGGGGGGCCGCGGAGACCCAGTACTTC	CASSLGSGGAAETQYF
NA	TRBJ1-6	NA	TRBV6-5	TGTGCCAGCAGTTACTCAGTCCGGGGATCCTATAATTCACCCCTCCACTTT	CASSYSVRGSYNSPLHF
TRBD2	TRBJ2-7	NA	TRBV20-1	TGCAGTGCTAGGGTAGCGGGGGGGCCAAACGAGCAGTACTTC	CSARVAGGPNEQYF
TRBD1	TRBJ2-5	NA	TRBV30	TGTGCCTGGAGTGTACGGTCAGGGGGCCAGGAGACCCAGTACTTC	CAWSVRSGGQETQYF
NA	TRBJ1-6	many	TRBV6-1	TGTGCCAGCACCCTTCAAGGGGGTTATTCACCCCTCCACTTT	CASTLQGGYSPLHF
NA	TRBJ1-2	NA	TRBV6-2/TRBV6-3	TGTGCCAGCAGTTACGCTGGGGACGCTAAGGCCGTGGACTATGGCTACACCTTC	CASSYAGDAKAVDYGYTF
NA	TRBJ2-7	many	TRBV9	TGTGCCAGCAGCGTTGTAGCGAACTCCTACGAGCAGTACTTC	CASSVVANSYEQYF
NA	TRBJ1-2	many	TRBV29-1	TGCAGCGTTGAAGGGGCAATGGGAGGGGGCTACACCTTC	CSVEGAMGGGYTF
TRBD1	TRBJ2-5	many	TRBV6-1	TGTGCCAGCAGGCGGAATCTCCGGGACAGTTACCAAGAGACCCAGTACTTC	CASRRNLRDSYQETQYF
TRBD2	TRBJ2-5	NA	TRBV12-3/TRBV12-4	TGTGCCAGCAGCGCCGGACTAGTCGGGACCCAGTACTTC	CASSAGLVGTQYF
TRBD1	TRBJ2-7	NA	TRBV18	TGTGCCAGCTCAAGGGACAGACAAACTACCTTTCCCTACGAGCAGTACTTC	CASSRDRQTTFPYEQYF
NA	TRBJ2-2	many	TRBV27	TGTGCCAGCAGGCCACATTTTGGGCCCCCCAACACCGGGGAGCTGTTTTTT	CASRPHFGPPNTGELFF
TRBD2	TRBJ2-2	NA	TRBV11-1	TGTGCCAGCAGCGGGCGGACTAGCGGGTACACCGGGGAGCTGTTTTTT	CASSGRTSGYTGELFF
TRBD1	TRBJ1-2	many	TRBV20-1	TGCAGTGCTAGAGCGGCAGGGGGGAACTATGGCTACACCTTC	CSARAAGGNYGYTF
NA	TRBJ2-7	medium-sized	TRBV6-1	TGTGCCAGCAGTGAAGAAGAAGGACAGTCCTACGAGCAGTACTTC	CASSEEEGQSYEQYF
NA	TRBJ1-5	many	TRBV20-1	TGCAGTGCTACCCCCTCGGACCCTGGGCCGCCCCAGCATTTT	CSATPSDPGPPQHF
NA	TRBJ1-3	many	TRBV7-8	TGTGCCAGCAGCTTAGGCTCCGGGACCGATGGAAACACCATATATTTT	CASSLGSGTDGNTIYF
TRBD1	TRBJ2-2	few	TRBV7-2	TGTGCCAGCAGCTTTCGCAGGGGGCCGGACGGGGAGCTGTTTTTT	CASSFRRGPDGELFF
NA	TRBJ2-2	NA	TRBV27	TGTGCCAGCACCTCTCTTGAGGCGGGGTGGAACACCGGGGAGCTGTTTTTT	CASTSLEAGWNTGELFF
NA	TRBJ1-2	NA	TRBV6-5	TGTGCCAGCAGTTGGGACGGAGCCGCATATGGCTACACCTTC	CASSWDGAAYGYTF
TRBD1	TRBJ1-5	NA	TRBV6-2/TRBV6-3	TGTGCCAGCAGTGCCGGGACAGGGGATTGGCAGCCCCAGCATTTT	CASSAGTGDWQPQHF
NA	TRBJ2-7	many	TRBV24-1	TGTGCCACCAGCCGGGGGAAGCCAGGGGCCTACGAGCAGTACTTC	CATSRGKPGAYEQYF
NA	TRBJ2-5	many	TRBV19	TGTGCCAGTAGTCCCTCGGACAGCTCCAAGACCCAGTACTTC	CASSPSDSSKTQYF
TRBD1	TRBJ1-2	NA	TRBV5-4	TGTGCCAGCAGCTTCACCTCCGGGACAGTAGGGTTCTATGGCTACACCTTC	CASSFTSGTVGFYGYTF
TRBD2	TRBJ2-5	many	TRBV3-1	TGTGCCAGCAGCCAAGCTAGCGGGGGGCAGGAGACCCAGTACTTC	CASSQASGGQETQYF
NA	TRBJ2-2	many	TRBV30	TGTGCCTGGAGACAGTCTGTCGGGGAGCTGTTTTTT	CAWRQSVGELFF
NA	TRBJ2-5	many	TRBV20-1	TGCAGTGCTAGAGCCAGCGGAGGGGGGGAGACCCAGTACTTC	CSARASGGGETQYF
NA	TRBJ1-1	few	TRBV30	TGTGCCTGGAGTGGATGGGGCAGGGTCGGGGCTTTCTTT	CAWSGWGRVGAFF
TRBD2	TRBJ2-7	many	TRBV5-1	TGCGCCAGCAGCGCCTCACTAGCGGGGGCCTCCTACGAGCAGTACTTC	CASSASLAGASYEQYF
NA	TRBJ2-7	NA	TRBV28	TGTGCCAGCAGTGCGTACGCCCCAAACAGGGGAGGGTACGAGCAGTACTTC	CASSAYAPNRGGYEQYF
NA	TRBJ1-5	many	TRBV4-1	TGCGCCAGCAGCCACGCACTAAATCAGCCCCAGCATTTT	CASSHALNQPQHF